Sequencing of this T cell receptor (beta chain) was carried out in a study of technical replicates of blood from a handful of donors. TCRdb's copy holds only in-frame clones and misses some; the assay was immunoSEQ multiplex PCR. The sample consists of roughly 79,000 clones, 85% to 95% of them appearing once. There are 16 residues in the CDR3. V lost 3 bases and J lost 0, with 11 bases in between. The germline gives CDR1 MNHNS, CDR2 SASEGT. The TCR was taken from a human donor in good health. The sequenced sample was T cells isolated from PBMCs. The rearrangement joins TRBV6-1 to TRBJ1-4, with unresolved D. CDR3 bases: TGTGCCAGCAGTGAGTTTGGCACTACAACTAATGAAAAACTGTTTTTT. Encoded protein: CASSEFGTTTNEKLFF.